This T cell receptor (beta chain) was obtained from a study of technical replicates of blood from a few donors. The germline gives CDR1 KGHSH, CDR2 LQKENI. V lost 5 bases, J lost 7 bases, and 8 bases stayed unmatched. The CDR3 runs 15 residues. Sequencing was performed with immunoSEQ multiplex PCR; in TCRdb, only in-frame clones are kept and a portion is missing. The sample lists approximately 99,000 clones; 95% were seen once. The sequencing sample was made of T cells isolated from PBMCs. The receptor was isolated from a human donor in good health. The chain carries TRBV18 and TRBJ2-1, with TRBD1 matching 10 bases. This chain's CDR3 is CASSKTGQGINEQFF. CDR3 DNA: TGTGCCAGCTCAAAAACGGGACAGGGGATTAATGAGCAGTTCTTC.